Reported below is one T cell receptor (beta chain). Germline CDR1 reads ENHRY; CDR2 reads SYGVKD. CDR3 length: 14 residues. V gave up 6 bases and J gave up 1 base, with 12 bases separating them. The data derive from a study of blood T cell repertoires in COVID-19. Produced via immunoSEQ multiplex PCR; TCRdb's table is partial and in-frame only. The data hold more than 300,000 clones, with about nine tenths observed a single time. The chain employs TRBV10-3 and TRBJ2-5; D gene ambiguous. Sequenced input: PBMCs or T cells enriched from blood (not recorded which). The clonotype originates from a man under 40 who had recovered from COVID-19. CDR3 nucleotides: TGTGCCATCAGGCCGGAGAGTTTCCAAGAGACCCAGTACTTC. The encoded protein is CAIRPESFQETQYF.